The clone carrying this T cell receptor (beta chain) was seen repeatedly, ten times or more. One entry per CDR3 protein, called by TCRdb with MiXCR from the reads. The sample includes about 150,000 distinct CDR3 sequences, 20% to 30% of them seen just once. CDR3 length: 15 amino acids. CDR1 and CDR2 (germline): SGHTA, FQGNSA. J gave up 6 bases and V 1 base, and 7 bases lay outside the gene matches. This record comes from a study of T cell repertoires in cytomegalovirus infection. Across the whole study: A matching HLA type, together with CMV infection, was signaled by public TCR beta signatures.

Sequencing was performed on PBMCs. This clonotype originated in a human donor in good health (CMV status not recorded). Some clones in this sample may be carry-over from other donors' samples. The V call is TRBV7-2, the J call TRBJ2-3; 7 nucleotides match TRBD1. Written as DNA, the CDR3 is TGTGCCAGCAGCTTAGGGGCTAGGGGGCAGGATACGCAGTATTTT. Translated, it gives CASSLGARGQDTQYF.